Below, 9 T cell receptor beta chains from the same sample are listed, as sequenced in a study of a mutant IDH1 vaccine in newly diagnosed glioma. Their antigens are not known. Clones were read by immunoSEQ multiplex PCR, and TCRdb kept only the in-frame ones, dropping some. The sample comprises some 57,000 clones, approximately 80% of which are singletons, and roughly 5% rests with the top ten. Time point specified: week 47, end of study. In the vaccine, a single dose held 300 ug of the mutant IDH1 20-mer peptide, along with topical imiquimod. The sample consisted of PBMCs, taken from a glioma patient whose treatment included an IDH1 peptide vaccine. The receptors here all came from a woman aged 40 to 50 with glioma. Some clones in this sample may be carry-over from other donors' samples.

The chain combines TRBV19 with TRBJ2-7; TRBD1 is a possible D gene (5 bases). Between the trimmed V and J ends, which lost 5 bases and 5 bases, there was a span of 13 bases. The CDR3 is made up of 13 amino acids. The germline V gene has CDR1 LNHDA and CDR2 SQIVND (reference sequence). The CDR3 protein is CASSWGQGNEQYF. In DNA form, the CDR3 reads TGTGCCAGTAGTTGGGGCCAGGGCAACGAGCAGTACTTC.

The chain joins TRBV25-1 to TRBJ2-3, with D possibly matching TRBD1 (6 bases). The CDR3 sequence is 14 residues long. Germline V CDR1 and CDR2: MGHDK, SYGVNS. The V and J ends lost 5 bases and 1 base respectively, with 10 bases between them. The CDR3 bases are TGTGCCAGCAGTCGGGCAGGGGGCACAGATACGCAGTATTTT. Its translation is CASSRAGGTDTQYF.

The V gene is TRBV14, the J gene TRBJ2-3; no firm D call. CDR1 SGHDN and CDR2 FVKESK come from the germline V gene. The CDR3 has 17 residues. Trimming removed 7 bases at V and 2 bases at J, with 22 bases between. The CDR3 nucleotides read TGTGCCAGCAACCAGCCCGGGCCCGCCGGATTCACAGATACGCAGTATTTT. It specifies CASNQPGPAGFTDTQYF.

The J gene is TRBJ1-2, the V gene TRBV7-2, with D perhaps TRBD1 (5 bases). Trimming removed 3 bases from V and 0 bases from J, with 8 bases in between. The CDR3 is made up of 14 amino acids. Per germline, CDR1 SGHTA and CDR2 FQGNSA. Here the CDR3 reads CASSLGGSNYGYTF. The CDR3 DNA is TGTGCCAGCAGCTTGGGGGGGTCTAACTATGGCTACACCTTC.

The rearrangement joins TRBV6-6 to TRBJ2-2; the D is unclear. Germline V gene sequence: CDR1 MNHNY, CDR2 SVGAGI (reference sequence). CDR3 length: 12 residues. V lost 7 bases to trimming and J lost 1 base, with 4 bases between them. The CDR3 here is CASTQNTGELFF. The CDR3 bases are TGTGCCAGCACCCAGAACACCGGGGAGCTGTTTTTT.

V is TRBV19 and J is TRBJ1-5; the D is unclear. The CDR3 has 13 residues. Germline assignment: CDR1 LNHDA and CDR2 SQIVND (reference sequence). Trimming removed 5 bases at V and 2 bases at J, with 7 bases between. CDR3 region: CASSYLGNQPQHF. Here the CDR3 DNA reads TGTGCCAGTAGTTACCTGGGCAATCAGCCCCAGCATTTT.

The V gene is TRBV12-5, the J gene TRBJ1-5; 7 bases match TRBD1. Germline loops: CDR1 LGHNT, CDR2 FRNRAP. This CDR3 contains 16 residues. V shed 4 bases, J shed 0 bases, and the junction held 6 bases outside the gene matches. CDR3 DNA sequence: TGTGCTAGTGGTTCCAGGGGGGTTTATAGCAATCAGCCCCAGCATTTT. Amino acids: CASGSRGVYSNQPQHF.

The chain is built from TRBV5-8 and TRBJ2-7, with 11 bases identical to TRBD2. Germline V gene sequence: CDR1 SGHTS, CDR2 YDEGEE. V shed 4 bases, J shed 7 bases, and the junction held 10 bases outside the gene matches. The CDR3 contains 15 residues. CDR3 sequence (DNA): TGTGCCAGCAGCGTCCTAGCGGGGGGCCAGGGGGAGCAGTACTTC. Protein sequence: CASSVLAGGQGEQYF.

The chain employs TRBV11-2 and TRBJ1-5; the D is unclear. The CDR3 has 14 residues. CDR1 and CDR2 (germline): SGHAT, FQNNGV. Trimming removed 1 base from V and 9 bases from J, with 13 bases in between. Written as DNA, the CDR3 is TGTGCCAGCAGCTTAGCCACTACCCCTTGGCCCCAGCATTTT. This gives the protein CASSLATTPWPQHF.